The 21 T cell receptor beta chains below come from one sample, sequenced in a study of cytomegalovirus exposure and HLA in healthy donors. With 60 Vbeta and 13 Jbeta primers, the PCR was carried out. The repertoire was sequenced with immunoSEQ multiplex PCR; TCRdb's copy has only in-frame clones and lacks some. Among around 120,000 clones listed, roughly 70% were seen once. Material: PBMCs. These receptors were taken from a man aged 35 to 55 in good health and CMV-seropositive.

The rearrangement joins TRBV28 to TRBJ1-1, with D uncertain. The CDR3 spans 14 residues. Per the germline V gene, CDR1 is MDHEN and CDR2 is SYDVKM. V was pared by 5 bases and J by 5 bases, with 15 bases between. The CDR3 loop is CASSDGEGGTEAFF. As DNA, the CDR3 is TGTGCCAGCAGTGATGGAGAGGGAGGGACTGAAGCTTTCTTT.

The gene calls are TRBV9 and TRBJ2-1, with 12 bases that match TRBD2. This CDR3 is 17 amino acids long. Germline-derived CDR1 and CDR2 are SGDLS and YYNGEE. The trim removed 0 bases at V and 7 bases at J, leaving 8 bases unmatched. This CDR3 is CASSVEIPLAGGNEQFF. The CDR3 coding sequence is TGTGCCAGCAGCGTAGAGATCCCGCTAGCGGGAGGGAATGAGCAGTTCTTC.

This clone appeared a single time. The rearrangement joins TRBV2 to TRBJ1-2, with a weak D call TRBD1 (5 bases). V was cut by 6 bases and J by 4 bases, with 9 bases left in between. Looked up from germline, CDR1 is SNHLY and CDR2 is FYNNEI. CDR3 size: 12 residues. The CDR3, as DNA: TGTGCCAGCAGGGATGACAGCTATGGCTACACCTTC. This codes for CASRDDSYGYTF.

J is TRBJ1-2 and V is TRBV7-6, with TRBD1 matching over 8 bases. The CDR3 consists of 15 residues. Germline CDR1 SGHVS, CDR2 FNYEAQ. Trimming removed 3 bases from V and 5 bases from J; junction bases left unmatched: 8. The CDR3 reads CASSFSGTGIYGYTF. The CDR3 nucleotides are TGTGCCAGCAGCTTCTCCGGGACAGGCATTTATGGCTACACCTTC.

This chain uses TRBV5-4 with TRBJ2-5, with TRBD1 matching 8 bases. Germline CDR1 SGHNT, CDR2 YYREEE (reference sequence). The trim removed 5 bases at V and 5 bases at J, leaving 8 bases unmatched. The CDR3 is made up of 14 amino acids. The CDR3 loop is CASSTDRDGETQYF. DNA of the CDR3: TGTGCCAGCAGTACGGACAGGGACGGGGAGACCCAGTACTTC.

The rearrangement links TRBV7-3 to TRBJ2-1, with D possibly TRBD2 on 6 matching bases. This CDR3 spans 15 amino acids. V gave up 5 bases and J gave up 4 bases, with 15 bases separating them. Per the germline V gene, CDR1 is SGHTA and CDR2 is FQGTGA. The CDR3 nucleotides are TGTGCCAGCAGCGATTCCGGGACTCCTTACAATGAGCAGTTCTTC. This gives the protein CASSDSGTPYNEQFF.

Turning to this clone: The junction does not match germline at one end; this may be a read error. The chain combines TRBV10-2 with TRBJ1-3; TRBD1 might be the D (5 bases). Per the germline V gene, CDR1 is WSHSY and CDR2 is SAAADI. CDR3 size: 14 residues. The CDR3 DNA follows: TGCGCCACCAGTAAATCGGGGGCTGGAAACACCATATATTTT. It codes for CATSKSGAGNTIYF.

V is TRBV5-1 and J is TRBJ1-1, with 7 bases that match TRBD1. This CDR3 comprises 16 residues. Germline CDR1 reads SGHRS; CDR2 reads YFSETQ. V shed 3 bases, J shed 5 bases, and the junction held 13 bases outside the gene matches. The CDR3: CASSYSDRQGVTEAFF. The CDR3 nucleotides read TGCGCCAGCAGCTATTCCGATCGACAGGGTGTGACTGAAGCTTTCTTT. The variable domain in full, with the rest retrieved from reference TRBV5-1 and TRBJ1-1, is KAGVTQTPRYLIKTRGQQVTLSCSPISGHRSVSWYQQTPGQGLQFLFEYFSETQRNKGNFPGRFSGRQFSNSRSEMNVSTLELGDSALYLCASSYSDRQGVTEAFFGQGTRLTVV.

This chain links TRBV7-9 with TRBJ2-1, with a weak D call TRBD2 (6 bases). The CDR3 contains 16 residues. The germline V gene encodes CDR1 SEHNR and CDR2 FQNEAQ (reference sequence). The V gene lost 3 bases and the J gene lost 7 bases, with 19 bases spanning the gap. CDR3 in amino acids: CASSFGSLGSLNEQFF. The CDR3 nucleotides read TGTGCCAGCAGCTTTGGATCACTCGGGAGCCTTAATGAGCAGTTCTTC.

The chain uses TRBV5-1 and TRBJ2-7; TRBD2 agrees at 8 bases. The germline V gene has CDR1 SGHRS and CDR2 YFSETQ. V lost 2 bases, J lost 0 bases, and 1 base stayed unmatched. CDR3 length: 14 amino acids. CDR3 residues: CASSFGTSSYEQYF. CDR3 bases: TGCGCCAGCAGCTTTGGGACTAGCTCCTACGAGCAGTACTTC.

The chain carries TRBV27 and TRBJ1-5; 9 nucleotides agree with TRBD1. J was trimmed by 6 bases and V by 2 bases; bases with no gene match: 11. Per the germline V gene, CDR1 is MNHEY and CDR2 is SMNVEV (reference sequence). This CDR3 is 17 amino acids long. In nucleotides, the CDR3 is TGTGCCAGCAGTTTACCTACACAGGGGGCGATTCTTCAGCCCCAGCATTTT. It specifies CASSLPTQGAILQPQHF.

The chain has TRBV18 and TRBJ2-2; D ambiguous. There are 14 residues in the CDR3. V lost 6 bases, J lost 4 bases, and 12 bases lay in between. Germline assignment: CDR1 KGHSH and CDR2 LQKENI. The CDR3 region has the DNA TGTGCCAGCTCCCAATGGGCAAGCACCGGGGAGCTGTTTTTT. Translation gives CASSQWASTGELFF. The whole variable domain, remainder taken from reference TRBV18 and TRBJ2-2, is NAGVMQNPRHLVRRRGQEARLRCSPMKGHSHVYWYRQLPEEGLKFMVYLQKENIIDESGMPKERFSAEFPKEGPSILRIQQVVRGDSAAYFCASSQWASTGELFFGEGSRLTVL.

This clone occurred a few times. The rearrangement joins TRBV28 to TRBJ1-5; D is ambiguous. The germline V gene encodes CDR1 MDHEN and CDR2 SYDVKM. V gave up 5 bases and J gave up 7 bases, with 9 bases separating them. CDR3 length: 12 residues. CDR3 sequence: CASSVENQPQHF. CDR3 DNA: TGTGCCAGCAGTGTAGAAAACCAGCCCCAGCATTTT.

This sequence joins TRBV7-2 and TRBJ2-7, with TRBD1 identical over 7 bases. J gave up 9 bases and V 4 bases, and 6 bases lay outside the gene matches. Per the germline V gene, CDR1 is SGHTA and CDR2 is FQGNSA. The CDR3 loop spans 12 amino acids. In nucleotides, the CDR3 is TGTGCCAGCAGCTGGGACAGTCTCGTGCAGTACTTC. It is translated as CASSWDSLVQYF.

The CDR3 region is CAWSAGQVFGNTIYF. Here the CDR3 DNA reads TGTGCCTGGAGTGCAGGACAGGTTTTTGGAAACACCATATATTTT. The rearrangement joins TRBV30 to TRBJ1-3; 7 nucleotides line up with TRBD1. V lost 1 base, J lost 3 bases, and 6 bases stayed unmatched. The CDR3 extends over 15 amino acids. CDR1 is GTSNPN, CDR2 SVGIG, per germline (reference sequence).

CDR3 in DNA: TGTGCCAGCAGTCTTAGCGGGGTGCTCTACGAGCAGTACTTC. Amino acid sequence: CASSLSGVLYEQYF. The chain uses TRBV27 and TRBJ2-7; 8 bases line up with TRBD2. The CDR3 sequence is 14 residues long. Trimming removed 5 bases from V and 3 bases from J; junction bases left unmatched: 6. CDR1 MNHEY and CDR2 SMNVEV come from the germline V gene (reference sequence).

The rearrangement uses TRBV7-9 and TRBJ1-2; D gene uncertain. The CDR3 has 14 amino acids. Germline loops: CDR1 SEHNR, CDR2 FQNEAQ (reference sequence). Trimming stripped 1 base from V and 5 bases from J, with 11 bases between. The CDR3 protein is CASSLEEAAYGYTF. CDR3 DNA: TGTGCCAGCAGCTTAGAAGAGGCCGCATATGGCTACACCTTC.

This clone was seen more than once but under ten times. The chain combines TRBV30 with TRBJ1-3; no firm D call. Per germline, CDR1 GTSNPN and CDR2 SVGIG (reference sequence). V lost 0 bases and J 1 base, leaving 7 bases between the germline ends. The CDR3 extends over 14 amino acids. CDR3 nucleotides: TGTGCCTGGAGTGTATCGGGATCTGGAAACACCATATATTTT. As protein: CAWSVSGSGNTIYF.

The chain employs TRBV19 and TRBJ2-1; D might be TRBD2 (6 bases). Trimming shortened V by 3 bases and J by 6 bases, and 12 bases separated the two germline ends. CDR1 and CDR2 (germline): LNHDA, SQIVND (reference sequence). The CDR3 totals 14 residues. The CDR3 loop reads CASSIKLATNEQFF. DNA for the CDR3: TGTGCCAGTAGTATCAAACTAGCTACCAATGAGCAGTTCTTC.

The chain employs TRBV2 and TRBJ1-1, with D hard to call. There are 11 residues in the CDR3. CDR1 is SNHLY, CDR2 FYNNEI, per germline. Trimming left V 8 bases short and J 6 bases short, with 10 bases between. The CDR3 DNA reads TGTGCCAGCGGGAGAATACCTGAAGCTTTCTTT. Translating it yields CASGRIPEAFF.

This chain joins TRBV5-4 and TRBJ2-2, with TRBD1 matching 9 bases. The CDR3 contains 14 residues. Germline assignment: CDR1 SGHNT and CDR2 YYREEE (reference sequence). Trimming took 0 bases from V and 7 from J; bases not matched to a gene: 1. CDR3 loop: CASSLGQGVGELFF. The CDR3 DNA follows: TGTGCCAGCAGCTTGGGACAGGGGGTCGGGGAGCTGTTTTTT.